This TCR beta chain appears in the sequencing data of a study of T cells in Graves' hyperthyroidism and ophthalmopathy. Amplified TCR beta CDR3 regions came from RNA transcripts. Carried out on the TCR CDR3, a first-round RT-PCR used the HTBI primer set. TCRdb re-called the multiplex PCR reads with MiXCR, one entry per CDR3 protein. The sample includes about 420,000 distinct CDR3 sequences, approximately 14% of them seen just once. The CDR3 has 10 residues. V gave up 8 bases and J gave up 5 bases, with 7 bases separating them. The germline CDR1 and CDR2 sequences are WSHSY and SAAADI. Absent ophthalmopathy progression within 18 months defined stable Graves' hyperthyroidism. This clonotype was picked up many times.

Sequenced sample: blood. This TCR was sampled from a woman between 18 and 29 years old with Graves' hyperthyroidism. The chain has TRBV10-2 and TRBJ2-7, with D tentatively TRBD1 (6 bases). The CDR3: CASRQDEQYF. The CDR3 nucleotides read TGCGCCAGCCGACAGGACGAGCAGTACTTC.